This is a list of T cell receptor beta chains from one sample in a study of long-term antiretroviral therapy in people with HIV. Some clones are missing from TCRdb's copy, which holds only in-frame ones; the method was immunoSEQ multiplex PCR. The sample holds roughly 19,000 clones, approximately 80% seen once. The material sequenced was unsorted PBMCs, taken 0.6 years after starting antiretroviral therapy. The receptors were gathered from a young woman with HIV. The CDR3 runs from the conserved cysteine through the conserved F or W. The D gene is left open where the match is weak. The size of a clone is reported for some rows only, either as once, few or many, or as a class for expanded clones.

j_gene,abundance,v_gene,d_gene,CDR3nt,CDR3aa
TRBJ2-7,.,TRBV19,.,TGTGCCAGTAGTATGGGGCGGAGCTCCTACGAGCAGTACTTC,CASSMGRSSYEQYF
TRBJ1-1,.,TRBV5-4,.,TGTGCCAGCAGCTCCAGACAGGACCCCGAAGCTTTCTTT,CASSSRQDPEAFF
TRBJ2-1,.,TRBV7-9,.,TGTGCCAGCAGCCGCTCGTTGGAGCAGTTCTTC,CASSRSLEQFF
TRBJ2-3,.,TRBV28,.,TGTGCCAGCAGTCCGAGAACAGATACGCAGTATTTT,CASSPRTDTQYF
TRBJ2-5,.,TRBV2,.,TGTGCCAGCAGTGGACAGGAAGAGACCCAGTACTTC,CASSGQEETQYF
TRBJ1-2,.,TRBV5-4,.,TGTGCCAGCAGCTTGGACGGGTCCGGCTACACCTTC,CASSLDGSGYTF
TRBJ2-2,.,TRBV27,TRBD2,TGTGCCAGCAGGACTAGCGGGAGAGGGGACACCGGGGAGCTGTTTTTT,CASRTSGRGDTGELFF
TRBJ1-1,.,TRBV18,.,TGTGCCAGCTCACCACGGCGCGACATGAACACTGAAGCTTTCTTT,CASSPRRDMNTEAFF
TRBJ2-5,.,TRBV28,.,TGTGCCAGCAGTTCCCCCCGAGGGACGCTGACCCAGTACTTC,CASSSPRGTLTQYF
TRBJ2-3,.,TRBV29-1,.,TGCAGCGTTGAAGGAGATGGACCAGATACGCAGTATTTT,CSVEGDGPDTQYF
TRBJ2-3,.,TRBV5-6,.,TGTGCCAGCAGCTTGGCATCAACGGGAGATGCAGATACGCAGTATTTT,CASSLASTGDADTQYF
TRBJ1-1,.,TRBV2,.,TGTGCCAGCACGAGTGAAGGTGGGACTGAAGCTTTCTTT,CASTSEGGTEAFF
TRBJ1-2,.,TRBV6-6,.,TGTGCCAGCAGTTACCCCATGCGGCCTACCGATAGTGGCTACACCTTC,CASSYPMRPTDSGYTF
TRBJ2-3,.,TRBV27,TRBD2,TGTGCCAGCAGTTTATCCACAGCCTCATTTCTAGCGGGGACTGTTATTAGCACAGATACGCAGTATTTT,CASSLSTASFLAGTVISTDTQYF
TRBJ1-4,once,TRBV6-1,TRBD1,TGTGCCAGCAGTGAATTTTTACCGGGACAGGGTAATGAAAAACTGTTTTTT,CASSEFLPGQGNEKLFF